This T cell receptor (beta chain) was sequenced for a study of CD8+ T cells in alopecia areata. Study overall: For the treated group, dosing was oral tofacitinib at 5 to 10 mg twice daily. Tofacitinib exposure lasted 6 to 18 months, followed by 6 months off drug.

Sample treatment: oral pan-JAK inhibitor, 5-10 mg twice daily. Peripheral blood samples and lesional scalp punch biopsies were obtained from alopecia areata patients. Notes on the study in general: Patients showed less clear TCR sequence sharing than mice, possibly partly because of HLA diversity.

As for this clone: What it binds is not known.

The sequencing template was cDNA reverse transcribed from extracted RNA. Libraries were prepared by immunoSEQ multiplex PCR; TCRdb keeps only in-frame clonotypes and omits some of them. The table has about 6,900 clones, about two thirds seen once; the top ten hold 16%. The V and J ends lost 1 base and 3 bases, in that order; junction bases with no gene match: 13. The CDR3 runs to 18 residues. Germline assignment: CDR1 MGHRA and CDR2 YSYEKL. The source of this sequence is a human donor with alopecia areata. This chain connects TRBV4-1 to TRBJ2-3, with TRBD1 matching over 7 bases. This material consisted of skin, taken at week 4, from a patient treated with tofacitinib. CDR3 protein: CASSQGGLTGDWTDTQYF. The CDR3 nucleotides are TGCGCCAGCAGCCAAGGGGGGCTCACAGGGGATTGGACAGATACGCAGTATTTT.